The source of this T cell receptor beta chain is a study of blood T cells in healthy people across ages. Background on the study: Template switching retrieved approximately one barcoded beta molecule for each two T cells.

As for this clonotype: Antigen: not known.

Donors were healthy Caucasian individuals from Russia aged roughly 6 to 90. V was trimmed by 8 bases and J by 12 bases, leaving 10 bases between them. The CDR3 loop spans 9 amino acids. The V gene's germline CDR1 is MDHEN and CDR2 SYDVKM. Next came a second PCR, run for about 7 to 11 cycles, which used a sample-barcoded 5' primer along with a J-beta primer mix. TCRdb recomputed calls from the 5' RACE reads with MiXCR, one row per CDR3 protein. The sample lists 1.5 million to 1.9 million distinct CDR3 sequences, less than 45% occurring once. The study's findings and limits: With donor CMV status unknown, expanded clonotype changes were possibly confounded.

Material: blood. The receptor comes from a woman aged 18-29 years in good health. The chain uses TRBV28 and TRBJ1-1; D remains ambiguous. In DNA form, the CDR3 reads TGTGCCAGCCCCAAAATGACTTTCTTT. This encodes CASPKMTFF.